A few counts support the clone carrying this TCR beta chain. Study processing details: Nucleated cell counts were estimated from reference gene primer amplification. Assay: immunoSEQ multiplex PCR; the TCRdb copy retains only in-frame clones and omits some. V, J and clone size are taken as reported in that table, and D and trimming were inferred from the DNA itself. The sample records 15,000 to 20,000 clones, approximately 80% being singletons. These data belong to a study of blood T cell repertoires in COVID-19. Study-level information: Specimens from acute and convalescent COVID-19 originated in the United States, Italy and Spain. Nucleic acid was either cDNA or gDNA, and it came from T cells, B-cell-depleted T cells, or PBMCs.

The CDR3 covers 13 residues. J lost 6 bases, V lost 8 bases, and 3 bases had no gene match. Germline assignment: CDR1 MNHEY and CDR2 SVGAGI. Input material: peripheral blood. J is TRBJ2-3 and V is TRBV6-5, with 12 bases fitting TRBD1. The origin of this receptor is a woman in her seventies with active COVID-19. The CDR3 DNA follows: TGTGCCAGCCGGGACAGGGGGCCCGATACGCAGTATTTT. It codes for CASRDRGPDTQYF.